The next 25 T cell receptor beta chains were all read from a single sample in a study of cytomegalovirus exposure and HLA in healthy donors. It was with 60 Vbeta and 13 Jbeta primers that the PCR ran. Repertoires were generated with immunoSEQ multiplex PCR, while TCRdb's copy carries only in-frame clones and drops some. The repertoire holds over 75,000 clones, with roughly 80% as singletons. Source material: PBMCs. These receptors came from a man in his forties in good health and CMV-seropositive.

This clone came up a few times. V gene TRBV18 combines with J gene TRBJ1-1; the D is unclear. V dropped 3 bases and J dropped 4 bases, with 12 bases sitting between them. CDR1 and CDR2 from the germline V gene are KGHSH and LQKENI. The CDR3 length is 14 residues. The CDR3 DNA sequence: TGTGCCAGCTCACCCCCCGTGCCGGGCACTGAAGCTTTCTTT. It specifies CASSPPVPGTEAFF.

The chain uses TRBV21-1 and TRBJ2-1; whether TRBD2, the table's D call, matches the DNA was not checked. TRBV21-1 is tagged as a pseudogene. The CDR3 spans 22 residues. CDR3 sequence: CASSKFCHGLAGGPVGYNEQFF. CDR3 sequence (DNA): TGTGCCAGCAGCAAATTTTGTCATGGACTAGCGGGAGGGCCGGTGGGCTACAATGAGCAGTTCTTC.

The chain carries TRBV4-1 and TRBJ2-3, with 8 positions matching TRBD1. With V trimmed by 3 bases and J by 0 bases, 5 bases remained unmatched. Germline V CDR1 and CDR2: MGHRA, YSYEKL. The length of the CDR3 is 16 residues. CDR3 nucleotide sequence: TGCGCCAGCAGCCACCCGACAGGGGCTAGCACAGATACGCAGTATTTT. It translates to CASSHPTGASTDTQYF.

J is TRBJ2-5 and V is TRBV9; perhaps TRBD1 as D (5 bases). V was shortened by 4 bases and J by 5 bases, with 6 bases between the two germline ends. Germline V gene sequence: CDR1 SGDLS, CDR2 YYNGEE. This CDR3 comprises 11 residues. DNA of the CDR3: TGTGCCAGCAGCAAGGGGGAGACCCAGTACTTC. This sequence encodes CASSKGETQYF.

The chain carries TRBV7-9 and TRBJ1-1, with 8 bases fitting TRBD1. The trim removed 6 bases at V and 3 bases at J, leaving 6 bases unmatched. Germline V gene lookup returns CDR1 SEHNR and CDR2 FQNEAQ (reference sequence). This CDR3 spans 14 amino acids. In DNA, the CDR3 is TGTGCCAGCAGGATCGGGGGACAGGACACTGAAGCTTTCTTT. It translates to CASRIGGQDTEAFF.

This sequence joins TRBV5-4 and TRBJ2-1; no reliable D call. CDR1 is SGHNT, CDR2 YYREEE, per germline (reference sequence). The V and J ends lost 3 bases and 4 bases respectively, with 2 bases between them. This CDR3 contains 11 residues. The CDR3 reads CASSSYNEQFF. CDR3 nucleotide sequence: TGTGCCAGCAGCTCATACAATGAGCAGTTCTTC.

This chain uses TRBV5-6 with TRBJ2-7; D remains unclear. Trimming left V 1 base short and J 2 bases short, with 4 bases between. The CDR3 runs to 12 residues. The germline V gene encodes CDR1 SGHDT and CDR2 YYEEEE. The CDR3 protein is CASSLSAYEQYF. The CDR3 nucleotides are TGTGCCAGCAGCTTGTCCGCCTACGAGCAGTACTTC.

This clone showed up just a few times. J is TRBJ2-3 and V is TRBV5-1; 7 nucleotides match TRBD2. Germline CDR1 and CDR2: SGHRS and YFSETQ. This CDR3 spans 17 amino acids. Trimming at V came to 0 bases and at J to 0 bases, leaving 7 bases not matched to a gene. CDR3 amino acids: CASSLGASGISTDTQYF. In DNA, the CDR3 is TGCGCCAGCAGCTTGGGTGCTAGCGGCATCAGCACAGATACGCAGTATTTT.

This chain connects TRBV10-3 to TRBJ2-1, with 13 bases aligning to TRBD2. Germline V gene data show CDR1 as ENHRY and CDR2 as SYGVKD. The CDR3 covers 17 residues. With V trimmed by 0 bases and J by 5 bases, 4 bases remained unmatched. DNA of the CDR3: TGTGCCATCAGTGAGTCCTGGGGGACTAGCGGGAACAATGAGCAGTTCTTC. This translates into CAISESWGTSGNNEQFF.

The chain carries TRBV21-1 and TRBJ1-5; the D call in the table, TRBD1, was not verified against the DNA. TRBV21-1 has pseudogene status. The length of the CDR3 is 17 residues. The CDR3: CASISGQIDFGNQPQHF. CDR3 in DNA: TGTGCCAGCATATCGGGACAGATAGATTTTGGCAATCAGCCCCAGCATTTT.

The chain employs TRBV28 and TRBJ2-7; 8 bases fit TRBD2. The germline gives CDR1 MDHEN, CDR2 SYDVKM. The J segment lost 2 bases and the V segment lost 7 bases, leaving 10 bases of the junction unmatched. The CDR3 spans 15 residues. The CDR3 is CASIGGDGNPYEQYF. DNA of the CDR3: TGTGCCAGCATCGGGGGGGACGGCAATCCCTACGAGCAGTACTTC.

This chain joins TRBV15 and TRBJ2-1; maybe TRBD2 (6 bases). This CDR3 is built from 15 residues. Trimming removed 6 bases at V and 0 bases at J, with 12 bases between. The germline gives CDR1 LNHNV, CDR2 YYDKDF (reference sequence). CDR3 nucleotide sequence: TGTGCCACCAGAACCGACGGGAGCTCCTACAATGAGCAGTTCTTC. Translated, it gives CATRTDGSSYNEQFF.

V is TRBV19 and J is TRBJ1-1, with 8 nucleotides matching TRBD1. CDR3 length equals 11 residues. After removal of 8 bases from V and 8 bases from J, the junction contained 4 bases not matched to a gene. CDR1 and CDR2 (germline): LNHDA, SQIVND (reference sequence). CDR3 nucleotides: TGTGCCAGTCAGGGGGCAGGGGAAGCTTTCTTT. Translated, it gives CASQGAGEAFF.

V is TRBV28 and J is TRBJ1-2, with D unclear. Trimming took 3 bases from V and 4 from J, leaving 6 bases between them. Germline CDR1 reads MDHEN; CDR2 reads SYDVKM. This CDR3 has 12 residues. The CDR3 DNA is TGTGCCAGCAGTTTCGGGGTCTATGGCTACACCTTC. It codes for CASSFGVYGYTF.

V gene TRBV10-3 combines with J gene TRBJ1-4; D is unresolved. V was cut by 8 bases and J by 0 bases, with 7 bases left in between. Germline assignment: CDR1 ENHRY and CDR2 SYGVKD. The CDR3 loop spans 13 amino acids. The chain's CDR3 is CAIGRSTNEKLFF. The CDR3 coding sequence is TGTGCCATCGGCAGGTCAACTAATGAAAAACTGTTTTTT.

The chain links TRBV18 to TRBJ2-1; 8 bases align to TRBD2. V shed 6 bases and J 8 bases; nucleotides not matched to a gene: 12. Germline loops: CDR1 KGHSH, CDR2 LQKENI. The CDR3 spans 15 residues. The CDR3 DNA is TGTGCCAGCTCGACCCCGGGACTAGGAAAATATGAGCAGTTCTTC. It yields the protein CASSTPGLGKYEQFF.

The V call is TRBV7-6, the J call TRBJ2-5, with 9 bases matching TRBD1. The J call may be incorrect, as the DNA end agrees better with TRBJ2-7. The CDR3 sequence is 17 residues long. Germline values: CDR1 SGHVS, CDR2 FNYEAQ. CDR3 in DNA: TGTGCCAGCAGCCAAGGTGCTGACAGGGGGAATGCCTACGAGCAGTACTTC. Its protein is CASSQGADRGNAYEQYF.

This chain links TRBV4-1 with TRBJ2-1; tentatively, D is TRBD2 (6 bases). This CDR3 has 18 residues. Germline CDR1 is MGHRA and CDR2 is YSYEKL. Trimming cost V 4 bases and J 7 bases, with 26 bases left between them. This CDR3 reads CASSREGVAGQGRNEQFF. The CDR3 region has the DNA TGCGCCAGCAGCCGGGAAGGAGTGGCGGGGCAAGGGAGGAATGAGCAGTTCTTC.

V is TRBV29-1 and J is TRBJ1-1; 10 nucleotides agree with TRBD1. With 5 bases clipped from V and 0 bases from J, the junction kept 6 bases outside the gene matches. The V gene's germline CDR1 is SQVTM and CDR2 ANQGSEA. The CDR3 is 15 amino acids. The CDR3 coding sequence is TGCAGCGTTTCCGGGACAGGGGTTGTGAACACTGAAGCTTTCTTT. Protein product: CSVSGTGVVNTEAFF.

The CDR3, as DNA: TGCGCCAGCAGCCAAGATGACTGGCGGAGCTACACCTTC. The encoded protein is CASSQDDWRSYTF. The chain employs TRBV4-1 and TRBJ1-2; D not certain. The CDR3 totals 13 residues. CDR1 is MGHRA and CDR2 is YSYEKL in the germline V gene. The V end lost 0 bases, the J end lost 9 bases, and 11 bases lay between the germline ends.

The chain links TRBV6-5 to TRBJ2-3, with unresolved D. There are 14 residues in the CDR3. Germline V gives CDR1 MNHEY, CDR2 SVGAGI. Trimming took off 0 bases at V and 5 bases at J, with 9 bases between the two ends. The DNA of the CDR3 is TGTGCCAGCAGTTACTCGATAAGGAGAGATACGCAGTATTTT. Its protein is CASSYSIRRDTQYF.

This rearrangement joins TRBV7-6 to TRBJ2-3, with 8 positions matching TRBD2. Losses at the gene ends were 2 bases for V and 1 base for J; bases not matched to a gene: 5. This CDR3 has 16 amino acids. From germline, CDR1 is SGHVS and CDR2 FNYEAQ. DNA for the CDR3: TGTGCCAGCAGCTTAACCGGGAGGGGAGGCACAGATACGCAGTATTTT. Protein sequence: CASSLTGRGGTDTQYF.

This clone has just a few counts. V is TRBV5-1 and J is TRBJ1-1, with TRBD1 identical over 8 bases. J was trimmed by 4 bases and V by 0 bases; bases with no gene match: 8. Germline-derived CDR1 and CDR2 are SGHRS and YFSETQ. The CDR3 extends over 16 amino acids. CDR3 nucleotides: TGCGCCAGCAGCTTGGGGGACAGGCCGGGGGGCACTGAAGCTTTCTTT. Residues: CASSLGDRPGGTEAFF. The full variable domain, in which reference TRBV5-1 and TRBJ1-1 provide the parts outside the CDR3, is KAGVTQTPRYLIKTRGQQVTLSCSPISGHRSVSWYQQTPGQGLQFLFEYFSETQRNKGNFPGRFSGRQFSNSRSEMNVSTLELGDSALYLCASSLGDRPGGTEAFFGQGTRLTVV.

This chain joins TRBV28 and TRBJ2-7; 11 nucleotides align to TRBD2. This CDR3 region has 14 residues. The junction had 12 bases not matched to a gene; V was cut back by 5 bases and J by 12 bases. Germline values: CDR1 MDHEN, CDR2 SYDVKM. The CDR3, as DNA: TGTGCCAGCAGTCCTAGACTAGCGGGACTCAAAGGGTACTTC. Encoded protein: CASSPRLAGLKGYF.

The CDR3 loop is CASSQGANSPLHF. Here the CDR3 DNA reads TGTGCCAGCAGCCAAGGGGCTAATTCACCCCTCCACTTT. J is TRBJ1-6 and V is TRBV4-2; D unclear. Germline CDR1 LGHNA, CDR2 YNFKEQ. The CDR3 runs 13 residues. V lost 1 base and J 6 bases, leaving 4 bases between the germline ends.